This entry features one T cell receptor beta chain sequence. Antigen unknown. The source of the sample is a study of T-cell memory formation after mild COVID-19. Using constant-segment primers, 5'RACE produced TCR alpha and TCR beta cDNA libraries carrying sample barcodes and UMIs. Via MiXCR, TCRdb re-called the 5' RACE reads, giving one row per CDR3 protein. Among 68,000 or so distinct CDR3 sequences listed, roughly a sixth were seen once. The CDR3 contains 19 residues. Germline V gives CDR1 MNHEY, CDR2 SVGAGI. Trimming took 2 bases from V and 0 from J, leaving 20 bases between them. Study outcomes and limitations: Researchers found some responding clones in pre-infection memory, a sign that cross-reactive memory joined.

Sequencing was done on a sample of PBMCs or a T cell subset sorted from them (not recorded which). The rearrangement joins TRBV6-5 to TRBJ2-1; maybe TRBD2 (5 bases). This receptor was taken from an adult woman who had mild COVID-19 (a few samples of this study predate the infection). Cell type and time point are not known. Here the CDR3 DNA reads TGTGCCAGCAGTTACCACCACCTGGCGGGTTTTAGCTCCTACAATGAGCAGTTCTTC. Translated, it gives CASSYHHLAGFSSYNEQFF.